Listed below are T cell receptor beta chains from one sample, sequenced in a study of vaccination and CD4 T cells after COVID-19. TCRdb fed the PCR reads into MiXCR, producing one record per CDR3 protein. The sample lists approximately 12,000 distinct CDR3 sequences; roughly 56% were seen once. These receptors are not linked to any known antigen. Sequencing was performed on CD4+ T cells from blood, cultured in vitro. These TCRs come from a human donor who had recovered from COVID-19. The CDR3 runs from the conserved cysteine through the conserved F or W. A D gene is named only where the DNA matches it firmly. Size tells how often a clone was seen (once, few, many) or the class of an expanded clone, and some rows leave it out.

v_gene,j_gene,d_gene,abundance,len,CDR3nt,CDR3aa
TRBV15,TRBJ2-5,TRBD1,few,14,TGTGCCACCAGCAGCCGACAGGGTGGGGAGACCCAGTACTTC,CATSSRQGGETQYF
TRBV20-1,TRBJ2-5,NA,NA,16,TGCAGTGCTAGAGAGGTCGGTAGTATCGGGGAAGAGACCCAGTACTTC,CSAREVGSIGEETQYF
TRBV7-9,TRBJ1-4,NA,NA,14,TGTGCCAGCAGCCGCGGACAGCCTAATGAAAAACTGTTTTTT,CASSRGQPNEKLFF
TRBV20-1,TRBJ1-2,TRBD1,NA,15,TGCAGTGCTAGCCGGGACAGGGATGGGGGCTATGGCTACACCTTC,CSASRDRDGGYGYTF
TRBV12-3/TRBV12-4,TRBJ1-1,NA,NA,15,TGTGCCAGCAGTGTTACAGGGTCCATGAACACTGAAGCTTTCTTT,CASSVTGSMNTEAFF
TRBV7-2,TRBJ2-3,NA,NA,15,TGTGCCAGCAGCTTTGGCGGGGCTAGCACAGATACGCAGTATTTT,CASSFGGASTDTQYF
TRBV24-1,TRBJ1-3,NA,few,17,TGTGCCACCAGTGATGGTAGGACATCGAGCTCTGGAAACACCATATATTTT,CATSDGRTSSSGNTIYF
TRBV12-3/TRBV12-4,TRBJ2-7,NA,NA,11,TGTGCCAGCAGTTCAGCCGCCGAGCAGTACTTC,CASSSAAEQYF
TRBV20-1,TRBJ1-6,TRBD1,medium-sized,16,TGCAGTCTGACAGGGGCCGCAATGGTCGGTAATTCACCCCTCCACTTT,CSLTGAAMVGNSPLHF
TRBV6-1,TRBJ2-5,NA,NA,16,TGTGCCAGCAGCCGCCTTCCGGCGGGCCAACAAGAGACCCAGTACTTC,CASSRLPAGQQETQYF
TRBV5-4,TRBJ2-5,TRBD2,NA,16,TGTGCCAGCAGCATTATAGCGGGAGGAGGGCAAGAGACCCAGTACTTC,CASSIIAGGGQETQYF
TRBV7-9,TRBJ2-2,NA,NA,15,TGTGCCAGCAGCTTAGGGGAATTGAACACCGGGGAGCTGTTTTTT,CASSLGELNTGELFF
TRBV20-1,TRBJ2-5,NA,few,14,TGCAGTGCTAGGCCCGCTAGTGCGGGGGAGACCCAGTACTTC,CSARPASAGETQYF
TRBV2,TRBJ1-2,NA,NA,14,TGTGCCAGCAGGGTACAGGGTGGGGGGGATGGCTACACCTTC,CASRVQGGGDGYTF